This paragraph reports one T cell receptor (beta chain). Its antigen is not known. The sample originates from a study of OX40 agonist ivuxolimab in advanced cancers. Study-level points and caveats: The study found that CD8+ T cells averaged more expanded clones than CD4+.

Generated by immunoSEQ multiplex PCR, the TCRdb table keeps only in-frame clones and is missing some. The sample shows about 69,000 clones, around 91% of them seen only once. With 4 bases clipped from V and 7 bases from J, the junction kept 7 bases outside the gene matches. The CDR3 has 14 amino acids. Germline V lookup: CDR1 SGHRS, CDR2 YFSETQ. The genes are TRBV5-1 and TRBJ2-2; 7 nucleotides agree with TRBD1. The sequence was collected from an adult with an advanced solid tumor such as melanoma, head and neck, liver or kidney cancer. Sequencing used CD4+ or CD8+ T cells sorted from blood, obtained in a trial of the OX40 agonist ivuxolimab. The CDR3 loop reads CASSLGGSDGELFF. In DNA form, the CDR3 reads TGCGCCAGCAGCCTAGGGGGCAGTGACGGGGAGCTGTTTTTT.